A single sample gave rise to the 15 T cell receptor beta chains below, sequenced in a study of PD-1 blockade in classical Hodgkin lymphoma. Each patient experienced a relapse that followed autologous stem cell transplantation, and brentuximab vedotin exposure varied. Libraries were prepared by immunoSEQ multiplex PCR; TCRdb keeps only in-frame clonotypes and omits some of them. This sample carries more than 50,000 clones, roughly two thirds of them seen once, and the ten largest clones take 7.5% to 10%. Sequences were derived from peripheral blood mononuclear cells (PBMCs), sampled before the second cycle of nivolumab. Receptor source: a human donor with classical Hodgkin lymphoma.

The chain carries TRBV4-2 and TRBJ2-3, with a possible D match to TRBD2 (7 bases). The V and J ends lost 1 base and 9 bases respectively, with 17 bases between them. CDR3 length: 15 residues. CDR1 LGHNA and CDR2 YNFKEQ come from the germline V gene. Here the CDR3 reads CASSQGGDGGPTQYF. DNA for the CDR3: TGTGCCAGCAGCCAAGGAGGCGACGGGGGGCCGACGCAGTATTTT.

The chain uses TRBV9 and TRBJ1-3, with D perhaps TRBD1 (5 bases). Germline values: CDR1 SGDLS, CDR2 YYNGEE. V lost 3 bases to trimming and J lost 4 bases, with 14 bases between them. The CDR3 is 15 amino acids. The CDR3: CASSGWQGGGNTIYF. The CDR3 nucleotides read TGTGCCAGCAGCGGGTGGCAGGGCGGCGGAAACACCATATATTTT.

The rearrangement uses TRBV7-2 and TRBJ2-5; unclear D gene. The germline CDR1 and CDR2 sequences are SGHTA and FQGNSA. The CDR3 extends over 13 amino acids. V lost 5 bases to trimming and J lost 3 bases, with 10 bases between them. CDR3 bases: TGTGCCAGCAGCCGCGGCGTCAAAGAGACCCAGTACTTC. Translated: CASSRGVKETQYF.

V usage is TRBV5-1 and J usage is TRBJ2-5; TRBD2 matches at 13 bases. The germline gives CDR1 SGHRS, CDR2 YFSETQ. The ends lost 0 bases at V and 5 bases at J; junction bases unmatched: 7. The CDR3 totals 17 residues. This CDR3 is CASSLVGLAGAGETQYF. The DNA for the CDR3 is TGCGCCAGCAGCTTGGTAGGACTAGCGGGAGCAGGGGAGACCCAGTACTTC.

This clone came up a few times. J is TRBJ2-5 and V is TRBV6-5; TRBD1 aligns across 7 bases. With V trimmed by 4 bases and J by 5 bases, 13 bases remained unmatched. The CDR3 extends over 16 amino acids. The germline V gene has CDR1 MNHEY and CDR2 SVGAGI. CDR3 loop: CASSSQRQGSWETQYF. DNA for the CDR3: TGTGCCAGCAGTTCGCAACGACAGGGATCGTGGGAGACCCAGTACTTC.

This clone turned up a few times. The rearrangement links TRBV5-4 to TRBJ2-1; 10 bases map to TRBD2. V lost 0 bases and J lost 14; bases outside the gene matches: 8. CDR1 is SGHNT, CDR2 YYREEE, per germline (reference sequence). The length of the CDR3 is 14 residues. The CDR3 loop reads CASSLVGASGSKFF. Here the CDR3 DNA reads TGTGCCAGCAGCTTGGTGGGCGCTAGCGGGAGTAAGTTCTTC.

The gene calls are TRBV5-4 and TRBJ2-7; TRBD1 matches at 8 bases. V was clipped by 2 bases and J by 6 bases; unmatched bases: 1. The CDR3 runs to 12 residues. CDR1 and CDR2 from the germline V gene are SGHNT and YYREEE (reference sequence). Written as DNA, the CDR3 is TGTGCCAGCAGCTTTGGACAGGGCGAGCAGTACTTC. It codes for CASSFGQGEQYF.

The rearrangement links TRBV18 to TRBJ1-4; the match to TRBD1 covers 7 bases. The germline V gene has CDR1 KGHSH and CDR2 LQKENI. The trim removed 5 bases at V and 7 bases at J, leaving 10 bases unmatched. This CDR3 has 15 amino acids. The CDR3 loop is CASSDSRGKSEKLFF. In DNA form, the CDR3 reads TGTGCCAGCTCAGATAGCAGGGGGAAAAGTGAAAAACTGTTTTTT.

This sequence joins TRBV15 and TRBJ2-2, with 8 bases identical to TRBD1. The CDR3 is 15 residues long. The V gene's germline CDR1 is LNHNV and CDR2 YYDKDF (reference sequence). V trimming: 0 bases; J trimming: 7 bases; junction bases outside the gene matches: 4. As DNA, the CDR3 is TGTGCCACCAGCAGAGAAGGACAGGGAGTCGGGGAGCTGTTTTTT. Its translation is CATSREGQGVGELFF.

The chain combines TRBV5-1 with TRBJ1-1; D gene ambiguous. The V gene's germline CDR1 is SGHRS and CDR2 YFSETQ. This CDR3 comprises 14 residues. Deletions cut 4 bases from V and 4 bases from J, with 14 bases between. CDR3 DNA: TGCGCCAGCAGCGCCTGGGGTTCTGGCACTGAAGCTTTCTTT. This gives the protein CASSAWGSGTEAFF.

This CDR3 is CASSSGTGHYEQYF. Here the CDR3 DNA reads TGCGCCAGCAGCTCCGGGACGGGTCACTACGAGCAGTACTTC. The chain employs TRBV10-2 and TRBJ2-5; D tentatively fits TRBD1 or TRBD2 (5 bases each). Near its end, the DNA agrees better with TRBJ2-7, so the J call may be wrong. Germline assignment: CDR1 WSHSY and CDR2 SAAADI. The CDR3 is 14 amino acids.

This chain links TRBV2 with TRBJ1-3; no firm D call. V lost 8 bases and J lost 0, with 5 bases in between. Germline V CDR1 and CDR2: SNHLY, FYNNEI. This CDR3 comprises 12 residues. This chain's CDR3 is CASRFSGNTIYF. The CDR3 DNA reads as TGTGCCAGCCGGTTCTCTGGAAACACCATATATTTT.

The table lists this clone with a few counts. V gene TRBV18 combines with J gene TRBJ1-4, with D tentatively TRBD1 (5 bases). Germline V gene data show CDR1 as KGHSH and CDR2 as LQKENI. Trimming removed 3 bases from V and 0 bases from J, with 11 bases in between. The CDR3 consists of 16 residues. CDR3 loop: CASSPRGGATNEKLFF. For the CDR3, the DNA is TGTGCCAGCTCACCCCGGGGGGGTGCAACTAATGAAAAACTGTTTTTT.

The gene calls are TRBV5-4 and TRBJ2-1; TRBD2 agrees at 13 bases. With V trimmed by 4 bases and J by 6 bases, 4 bases remained unmatched. The germline gives CDR1 SGHNT, CDR2 YYREEE (reference sequence). The CDR3 totals 15 residues. The CDR3 nucleotides read TGTGCCAGCAGCCCCGGGACTAGCGGGATCAATGAGCAGTTCTTC. This sequence encodes CASSPGTSGINEQFF.

This chain joins TRBV27 and TRBJ2-3; a weak D match, TRBD2 (6 bases). The V and J ends lost 5 bases and 1 base respectively, with 13 bases between them. The CDR3 loop spans 15 amino acids. CDR1 is MNHEY, CDR2 SMNVEV, per germline (reference sequence). CDR3 sequence (DNA): TGTGCCAGCAGTCCGGACTATCTGGGCACAGATACGCAGTATTTT. It is translated as CASSPDYLGTDTQYF.